The clone carrying this T cell receptor beta chain was picked up a small number of times. Its target is unknown. This specimen belongs to a study of vaccination effects on CD4 cells after COVID-19. Clones were sequenced by immunoSEQ multiplex PCR, and TCRdb holds only the in-frame ones, with some missing. Found here are roughly 34,000 clones, almost 85% of them singletons; the top ten hold more than 1.3%. Germline V lookup: CDR1 SGDLS, CDR2 YYNGEE. V lost 0 bases and J lost 4, with 25 bases in between. The CDR3 consists of 19 residues. Findings of the study overall: Clones from infection and from vaccination both contracted markedly late after vaccination.

Under the ViraFEST assay, PBMC were stimulated with viral peptide pools so that antigen-specific CD4+ T cells expanded. Sequencing was performed afterwards. CD4+ T cell isolation took place after about nine days of culture. The vaccine given was either BNT162b2 or mRNA-1273, in two doses. In the vaccine recipients, nucleocapsid antibodies were negative and there was no prior SARS-CoV-2 infection. With 10 ug/ml peptides and about 9.2 IU/ml IL-2, roughly 2.1 million PBMC per well were cultured. Half the medium was replaced with IL-2 medium on days 3 and 7. The starting material was CD4+ T cells from PBMCs cultured with HCoV-NL63 spike peptides, obtained after COVID-19 vaccination. The gene calls are TRBV9 and TRBJ2-5; D may be TRBD2 (5 bases). This clonotype was sampled from a human donor who received a COVID-19 vaccine. Some clones in this sample may be carry-over from other donors' samples. The CDR3 DNA sequence: TGTGCCAGCAGCGTAGAAGATACTTTCGCGGGCCGAGGAGGAGAGACCCAGTACTTC. Translation: CASSVEDTFAGRGGETQYF.